This T cell receptor (beta chain) came from a study of response to subunit inactivated influenza vaccine. Germline V lookup: CDR1 DFQATT, CDR2 SNEGSKA (reference sequence). The CDR3 consists of 15 residues. With V trimmed by 4 bases and J by 8 bases, 7 bases remained unmatched. This clonotype has a handful of counts. Its antigen is not identified. General observations from the study: The authors proposed limited new T cell recruitment per seasonal influenza vaccination.

TCRdb re-derived calls from the RT-PCR reads in MiXCR, one entry per CDR3 protein. The table shows hundreds of thousands of distinct CDR3 sequences, with 15% to 19% occurring only once. The TCR sequence derives from a man over 45 who received an inactivated influenza vaccine. Here the sequenced sample was PBMCs from blood, taken 11 to 12 days after vaccination. The chain couples TRBV20-1 to TRBJ2-1; 14 bases match TRBD2. CDR3 in amino acids: CSATGTSGGVHEQFF. The CDR3 DNA sequence: TGCAGTGCTACCGGGACTAGCGGGGGAGTGCATGAGCAGTTCTTC.